This paragraph reports one T cell receptor (beta chain). One Seattle source followed patients from active infection through their disease course. These data originate in a study of blood T cell repertoires in COVID-19. Study-level background: Italy, Spain and the United States were the sources of the convalescent and acute COVID-19 samples. Nucleic acid was either cDNA or gDNA, and it came from T cells, B-cell-depleted T cells, or PBMCs.

The data were produced by immunoSEQ multiplex PCR, yet TCRdb's version contains in-frame clones alone and is incomplete. This table has a few hundred thousand clones, over 70% appearing once. The CDR3 extends over 13 amino acids. Trimming at V came to 7 bases and at J to 7 bases, leaving 7 bases not matched to a gene. The germline V gene has CDR1 SQVTM and CDR2 ANQGSEA. V gene TRBV29-1 combines with J gene TRBJ2-1, with TRBD1 identical over 10 bases. Sequenced material: peripheral blood. This receptor was identified in a woman between 70 and 85 years old with COVID-19, enrolled during active disease. This chain's CDR3 is CSARGTGVNEQFF. Here the CDR3 DNA reads TGCAGCGCTCGCGGGACAGGGGTGAATGAGCAGTTCTTC.